This T cell receptor (beta chain) comes out of a study of cytomegalovirus exposure and HLA in healthy donors. The CDR3 runs to 16 residues. The germline V gene encodes CDR1 MGHRA and CDR2 YSYEKL. V lost 1 base, J lost 2 bases, and 6 bases stayed unmatched. With 60 Vbeta and 13 Jbeta primers, the PCR was carried out. The repertoire was sequenced with immunoSEQ multiplex PCR; TCRdb's copy has only in-frame clones and lacks some. This sample carries 120,000 or so clones, more than 80% of them seen once, and the ten largest clones take about 2.6%. Sequencing input: PBMCs. V and J are TRBV4-1 and TRBJ2-7; 9 bases are shared with TRBD2. The source is a man under 40 in good health and CMV-seronegative. The DNA for the CDR3 is TGCGCCAGCAGCCAAGTTCTAGCGGGGTCTACCTACGAGCAGTACTTC. This gives the protein CASSQVLAGSTYEQYF.